This T cell receptor (beta chain) was documented in a study of T-cell reconstitution after alpha-beta-depleted transplantation in children. Molecular barcoding with unique molecular identifiers was used for the TCRbeta library. One entry per CDR3 protein, called by TCRdb with MiXCR from the PCR reads. The sample yields roughly 120,000 distinct CDR3 sequences, under 13% seen once. There are 15 residues in the CDR3. Trimming pared 1 base from V and 3 bases from J, leaving 10 bases between. In germline, CDR1 is SGHTA, CDR2 FQGNSA. This clonotype was counted many times. The genes are TRBV7-2 and TRBJ1-3, with D unclear. The sequencing here drew on PBMCs from the stem cell graft donor, taken from the stem cell graft. This TCR came from a human donor who donated a stem cell graft to a child with acute lymphoblastic leukemia. The CDR3: CASSLGLAVGNTIYF. In DNA, the CDR3 is TGTGCCAGCAGCTTAGGGTTGGCAGTTGGAAACACCATATATTTT.